A single sample is the source of the 22 T cell receptor beta chains below, sequenced in a study of CD8 T cells in Susac syndrome. The RNA input was roughly 0.45 to 1 ug, and it was reverse transcribed with random hexamers. TCRdb redid the calling of the immunoSEQ multiplex PCR reads with MiXCR, one entry per CDR3 protein. The sample consists of about 280,000 distinct CDR3 sequences, about 85% of them appearing once. Sequenced material: CD8+ T cells from PBMCs. The receptors shown here come from a human donor with multiple sclerosis.

The chain combines TRBV2 with TRBJ2-7; possibly TRBD2 for D (6 bases). V lost 7 bases and J 0 bases, leaving 16 bases between the germline ends. The V gene's germline CDR1 is SNHLY and CDR2 FYNNEI. This CDR3 is built from 15 residues. The CDR3 sequence is CASILRENPSYEQYF. CDR3 DNA: TGTGCCAGCATTCTACGGGAGAATCCCTCCTACGAGCAGTACTTC.

The rearrangement links TRBV27 to TRBJ2-7; the D is unclear. The CDR3 runs 14 residues. Looked up from germline, CDR1 is MNHEY and CDR2 is SMNVEV (reference sequence). V was pared by 5 bases and J by 7 bases, with 18 bases between. The CDR3 loop is CASSPHLGYYEQYF. CDR3 in DNA: TGTGCCAGCAGTCCACATCTAGGTTACTATGAGCAGTACTTC.

The chain employs TRBV5-1 and TRBJ2-3, with TRBD2 identical over 9 bases. V shed 4 bases and J 3 bases; nucleotides not matched to a gene: 6. Germline CDR1 reads SGHRS; CDR2 reads YFSETQ. This CDR3 has 15 residues. Here the CDR3 DNA reads TGCGCCAGCAGCACCCAGCGGGAGGCAACAGATACGCAGTATTTT. Protein product: CASSTQREATDTQYF.

This rearrangement joins TRBV28 to TRBJ2-2, with 11 bases aligning to TRBD2. Germline lookup yields CDR1 MDHEN and CDR2 SYDVKM. CDR3 length: 17 residues. J was trimmed by 5 bases and V by 4 bases; bases with no gene match: 9. The CDR3 nucleotides read TGTGCCAGCAGTTCTCACTACGGGACTAGCGGAACCGGGGAGCTGTTTTTT. Protein sequence: CASSSHYGTSGTGELFF.

This chain links TRBV29-1 with TRBJ2-3, with 10 bases identical to TRBD2. The CDR3 totals 14 residues. Germline trimming cut 5 bases from V and 5 bases from J; bases unmatched to any gene: 7. In germline, CDR1 is SQVTM, CDR2 ANQGSEA. CDR3 in DNA: TGCAGCGTTCGCAAGCGGGAGGGGGGAGATACGCAGTATTTT. It encodes CSVRKREGGDTQYF.

The rearrangement joins TRBV7-6 to TRBJ1-1; weak D call: TRBD1 (5 bases). Deletions cut 6 bases from V and 1 base from J, with 6 bases between. Germline CDR1 and CDR2: SGHVS and FNYEAQ. CDR3 length: 12 amino acids. CDR3 DNA: TGTGCCAGCAGGGGGGAGAACACTGAAGCTTTCTTT. Translating it yields CASRGENTEAFF.

V and J are TRBV12-5 and TRBJ1-1, with D maybe TRBD1 (6 bases). The V gene lost 4 bases and the J gene lost 2 bases, with 14 bases spanning the gap. Germline V lookup: CDR1 LGHNT, CDR2 FRNRAP. There are 15 residues in the CDR3. CDR3 region: CASGYPGTLNTEAFF. CDR3 DNA: TGTGCTAGTGGTTATCCCGGGACACTAAACACTGAAGCTTTCTTT.

The rearrangement links TRBV27 to TRBJ2-7, with D hard to call. Germline CDR1 reads MNHEY; CDR2 reads SMNVEV (reference sequence). Trimming pared 5 bases from V and 0 bases from J, leaving 14 bases between. The CDR3 runs 15 residues. The CDR3 protein is CASSEDARRSYEQYF. Written as DNA, the CDR3 is TGTGCCAGCAGTGAAGACGCTAGGCGCTCCTACGAGCAGTACTTC.

The rearrangement links TRBV6-6 to TRBJ2-1, with D uncertain. Germline CDR1 MNHNY, CDR2 SVGAGI (reference sequence). V was shortened by 4 bases and J by 3 bases, with 16 bases between the two germline ends. This CDR3 spans 16 amino acids. The CDR3 sequence: CASSSLSSDGYNEQFF. CDR3 nucleotide sequence: TGTGCCAGCAGTTCCCTAAGTTCGGATGGCTACAATGAGCAGTTCTTC.

This rearrangement joins TRBV28 to TRBJ2-2, with D unclear. CDR1 and CDR2 from the germline V gene are MDHEN and SYDVKM. The CDR3 sequence is 14 residues long. Trimming shortened V by 5 bases and J by 0 bases, and 7 bases separated the two germline ends. The CDR3 loop reads CASSPEPNTGELFF. In DNA form, the CDR3 reads TGTGCCAGCAGTCCCGAACCGAACACCGGGGAGCTGTTTTTT.

This clonotype was seen only a few times. The genes are TRBV3-1 and TRBJ1-2; D remains unclear. Germline lookup yields CDR1 LGHDT and CDR2 YNNKEL (reference sequence). Trimming shortened V by 0 bases and J by 6 bases, and 14 bases separated the two germline ends. The CDR3 covers 15 residues. CDR3 sequence (DNA): TGTGCCAGCAGCCAAGATCATGAAGCCCTAGATGGCTACACCTTC. It yields the protein CASSQDHEALDGYTF.

The genes are TRBV30 and TRBJ2-3; 13 bases agree with TRBD2. The germline gives CDR1 GTSNPN, CDR2 SVGIG (reference sequence). Trimming at V came to 3 bases and at J to 5 bases, leaving 8 bases not matched to a gene. There are 16 residues in the CDR3. The CDR3 reads CAWSYGTSGTEDTQYF. The DNA of the CDR3 is TGTGCCTGGAGCTACGGGACTAGCGGGACTGAAGATACGCAGTATTTT.

This chain joins TRBV4-2 and TRBJ2-2; no clear D gene. Germline loops: CDR1 LGHNA, CDR2 YNFKEQ. The CDR3 is 16 amino acids. Trimming removed 5 bases at V and 5 bases at J, with 18 bases between. In DNA form, the CDR3 reads TGTGCCAGCAGCACCCGCGTGGGCGAATGGACCGGGGAGCTGTTTTTT. Translating it yields CASSTRVGEWTGELFF.

The chain has TRBV28 and TRBJ1-1; 7 positions match TRBD1. The CDR3 is 16 residues long. The V and J ends lost 9 bases and 0 bases, in that order; junction bases with no gene match: 13. Germline-derived CDR1 and CDR2 are MDHEN and SYDVKM. This CDR3 reads CASLGNPGQVNTEAFF. In DNA, the CDR3 is TGTGCCAGTCTGGGAAATCCCGGACAGGTGAACACTGAAGCTTTCTTT.

The chain couples TRBV24-1 to TRBJ2-1; no definite D call. Germline CDR1 reads KGHDR; CDR2 reads SFDVKD. This CDR3 spans 12 amino acids. V lost 5 bases to trimming and J lost 8 bases, with 9 bases between them. The CDR3 bases are TGTGCCACCAGTGTAGGGCACGATGAGCAGTTCTTC. The encoded protein is CATSVGHDEQFF.

This chain joins TRBV4-3 and TRBJ1-5; no reliable D call. The CDR3 length is 15 residues. The V end was cut by 4 bases, the J end by 3 bases, with 13 bases between. The germline gives CDR1 LGHNA, CDR2 YSLEER. The CDR3 loop reads CASSRLGNDNQPQHF. Written as DNA, the CDR3 is TGCGCCAGCAGCCGGCTGGGTAACGACAATCAGCCCCAGCATTTT.

The V and J genes are TRBV18 and TRBJ2-1; D gene unclear. Per the germline V gene, CDR1 is KGHSH and CDR2 is LQKENI. CDR3 length equals 17 residues. V shed 2 bases and J shed 2 bases, with 16 bases lying between them. The CDR3, as DNA: TGTGCCAGCTCACCAGCTGCCTGGGTCCCCGCCTACAATGAGCAGTTCTTC. Translation: CASSPAAWVPAYNEQFF.

This clonotype was seen once. The rearrangement joins TRBV7-6 to TRBJ2-7; TRBD2 matches at 8 bases. The germline V gene has CDR1 SGHVS and CDR2 FNYEAQ. V lost 6 bases and J lost 3; bases outside the gene matches: 13. The CDR3 is 16 amino acids. CDR3 bases: TGTGCCAGCAGTTCAAACGGACTAGCCGACATCTACGAGCAGTACTTC. It yields the protein CASSSNGLADIYEQYF. The full variable domain, its missing parts supplied by reference TRBV7-6 and TRBJ2-7, is GAGVSQSPRYKVTKRGQDVALRCDPISGHVSLYWYRQALGQGPEFLTYFNYEAQQDKSGLPNDRFSAERPEGSISTLTIQRTEQRDSAMYRCASSSNGLADIYEQYFGPGTRLTVT.

In this sample, this clonotype turned up a few times. The rearrangement links TRBV7-9 to TRBJ2-7; unclear D gene. CDR1 and CDR2 (germline): SEHNR, FQNEAQ (reference sequence). The V end was cut by 2 bases, the J end by 2 bases, with 4 bases between. CDR3 length: 12 residues. CDR3 region: CASSLRTYEQYF. Here the CDR3 DNA reads TGTGCCAGCAGCTTAAGAACCTACGAGCAGTACTTC. Using reference TRBV7-9 and TRBJ2-7 for the parts outside the CDR3, the full variable domain is DTGVSQNPRHKITKRGQNVTFRCDPISEHNRLYWYRQTLGQGPEFLTYFQNEAQLEKSRLLSDRFSAERPKGSFSTLEIQRTEQGDSAMYLCASSLRTYEQYFGPGTRLTVT.

V usage is TRBV6-6 and J usage is TRBJ2-7; D not resolved. There are 15 residues in the CDR3. Germline V CDR1 and CDR2: MNHNY, SVGAGI (reference sequence). Trimming removed 5 bases at V and 0 bases at J, with 14 bases between. The CDR3 region has the DNA TGTGCCAGCAGTCCCCCCTCGTGGAGCTCCTACGAGCAGTACTTC. This translates into CASSPPSWSSYEQYF.

This clonotype was observed a few times. The chain has TRBV4-1 and TRBJ2-2, with 14 bases that match TRBD2. Germline lookup yields CDR1 MGHRA and CDR2 YSYEKL. The CDR3 length is 16 residues. J lost 3 bases, V lost 4 bases, and 1 base had no gene match. The CDR3 nucleotides are TGCGCCAGCAGCCCGGGACTAGCGGGAGACACCGGGGAGCTGTTTTTT. Protein: CASSPGLAGDTGELFF.

The V and J genes are TRBV7-8 and TRBJ1-4; tentatively, D is TRBD1 (6 bases). The germline V and J ends were trimmed by 3 bases and 8 bases, with 10 bases remaining between them. Per germline, CDR1 SGHVS and CDR2 FQNEAQ. The length of the CDR3 is 13 residues. The DNA for the CDR3 is TGTGCCAGCAGCTTCCGGGGGCGGGAAAAACTGTTTTTT. Residues: CASSFRGREKLFF.